This paragraph reports one T cell receptor (beta chain). These data originate in a study of shared T cell receptors in the human thymus. Trimming left V 7 bases short and J 8 bases short, with 17 bases between. Looked up from germline, CDR1 is LNHDA and CDR2 is SQIVND (reference sequence). This CDR3 is built from 13 residues. The protocol was immunoSEQ multiplex PCR, while the TCRdb copy is restricted to in-frame clones and leaves out a portion. The sample records 700,000 or so clones, 80% to 90% being singletons. In addition, the sample was reused for a study of human thymus T cells. This second study notes: The sample donors, healthy Finnish infants, were having corrective surgery for congenital heart defects. Thymic resections from corrective heart surgery supplied the tissue. As related research reported, thymic repertoires overlapped highly among unrelated individuals.

The receptor was derived from a girl in the first two years of life with a congenital heart defect. J is TRBJ1-2 and V is TRBV19; tentatively, D is TRBD1 (5 bases). Sequenced: thymocytes. CDR3 sequence: CASNDGAGLGYTF. CDR3 sequence (DNA): TGTGCCAGTAATGATGGCGCAGGGCTCGGCTACACCTTC.